The 29 T cell receptor beta chains reported below all come from one sample, sequenced in a study of follicular helper T cells after annual influenza vaccination. Generated by immunoSEQ multiplex PCR, the TCRdb table keeps only in-frame clones and is missing some. The table lists about 11,000 clones, 70% to 85% of them singletons. The sample consisted of CXCR5- memory CD4+ T cells sorted from blood, taken 6 weeks after influenza vaccination. The receptors here all came from an adult who received the influenza vaccine.

The chain is built from TRBV11-2 and TRBJ2-7; D uncertain. The CDR3 is 14 amino acids. The ends were cut back, 0 bases at V and 4 bases at J, with 10 bases in the middle. Germline V CDR1 and CDR2: SGHAT, FQNNGV. The chain's CDR3 is CASSLEVGTYEQYF. CDR3 in DNA: TGTGCCAGCAGCTTAGAAGTAGGTACTTACGAGCAGTACTTC.

This clone was seen a handful of times. CDR3 bases: TGCGCCAGCAGCTTGGAGACAGGACGGGACTACGAGCAGTACTTC. The encoded protein is CASSLETGRDYEQYF. The rearrangement joins TRBV5-1 to TRBJ2-7, with a possible D match to TRBD1 (6 bases). The CDR3 runs to 15 residues. V was trimmed by 0 bases and J by 3 bases, leaving 13 bases between them. Germline V gene sequence: CDR1 SGHRS, CDR2 YFSETQ.

This chain connects TRBV14 to TRBJ2-5; D is ambiguous. Trimming took off 4 bases at V and 1 base at J, with 13 bases between the two ends. The CDR3 loop spans 15 amino acids. Per germline, CDR1 SGHDN and CDR2 FVKESK. The CDR3 loop reads CASSPLLEIQETQYF. CDR3 nucleotide sequence: TGTGCCAGCAGCCCACTCCTAGAAATCCAAGAGACCCAGTACTTC.

The chain employs TRBV28 and TRBJ2-1; D is perhaps TRBD1 (6 bases). With 7 bases removed from V and 6 bases from J, the gap between germline ends came to 22 bases. Germline-derived CDR1 and CDR2 are MDHEN and SYDVKM. The CDR3 spans 16 residues. The CDR3 region has the DNA TGTGCCAGCACCCCTAGACTGGGCCGAGGGGGCAATGAGCAGTTCTTC. Its protein product is CASTPRLGRGGNEQFF.

The rearrangement links TRBV2 to TRBJ1-1; D ambiguous. Germline CDR1 SNHLY, CDR2 FYNNEI. V lost 4 bases, J lost 6 bases, and 12 bases lay in between. The CDR3 contains 13 residues. The CDR3 DNA reads TGTGCCAGCAGTGTAGAGGCAACCGCTGAAGCTTTCTTT. This translates into CASSVEATAEAFF.

J is TRBJ1-1 and V is TRBV14; D call uncertain. The CDR3 sequence is 13 residues long. The germline gives CDR1 SGHDN, CDR2 FVKESK. The ends were cut back, 3 bases at V and 0 bases at J, with 5 bases in the middle. Here the CDR3 reads CASSHGLNTEAFF. For the CDR3, the DNA is TGTGCCAGCAGCCACGGTCTGAACACTGAAGCTTTCTTT.

CDR3 residues: CASSPGTGGGGNTEAFF. Written as DNA, the CDR3 is TGTGCCAGCAGCCCCGGGACAGGTGGAGGTGGGAACACTGAAGCTTTCTTT. This rearrangement joins TRBV7-9 to TRBJ1-1; 8 bases map to TRBD1. J was trimmed by 1 base and V by 5 bases; bases with no gene match: 12. CDR3 length: 17 amino acids. CDR1 is SEHNR, CDR2 FQNEAQ, per germline (reference sequence).

This chain uses TRBV5-1 with TRBJ2-7; D possibly corresponds to TRBD2 (5 bases). Germline loops: CDR1 SGHRS, CDR2 YFSETQ. V was shortened by 3 bases and J by 4 bases, with 11 bases between the two germline ends. The CDR3 has 13 amino acids. CDR3 bases: TGCGCCAGCAGCTCCCTCTCGGGGTACGAGCAGTACTTC. Protein product: CASSSLSGYEQYF.

The V call is TRBV7-8, the J call TRBJ2-5; D may correspond to TRBD1 or TRBD2 (6 bases each). The CDR3 has 14 amino acids. The V end was cut by 5 bases, the J end by 5 bases, with 15 bases between. Germline V gene lookup returns CDR1 SGHVS and CDR2 FQNEAQ. The CDR3 DNA is TGTGCCAGCAGCGTTACGGGGGCGAAGGAGACCCAGTACTTC. Amino acid sequence: CASSVTGAKETQYF.

This chain links TRBV5-4 with TRBJ1-1, with D possibly TRBD1 on 5 matching bases. The germline V gene has CDR1 SGHNT and CDR2 YYREEE (reference sequence). The CDR3 loop spans 14 amino acids. With 4 bases removed from V and 0 bases from J, the gap between germline ends came to 10 bases. CDR3 in amino acids: CASSGLGVNTEAFF. The CDR3, as DNA: TGTGCCAGCAGCGGACTAGGGGTGAACACTGAAGCTTTCTTT.

The chain has TRBV6-9 and TRBJ2-1; 8 bases fit TRBD2. CDR3 length: 16 residues. Germline V gene data show CDR1 as MNHGY and CDR2 as SVAAGI. Losses at the gene ends were 4 bases for V and 0 bases for J; bases not matched to a gene: 5. For the CDR3, the DNA is TGTGCCAGCAGTTCCCGCGGGAGGAGCTCCTACAATGAGCAGTTCTTC. Residues: CASSSRGRSSYNEQFF.

The chain links TRBV29-1 to TRBJ2-3; D remains ambiguous. This CDR3 has 12 residues. V lost 3 bases to trimming and J lost 2 bases, with 6 bases between them. Per the germline V gene, CDR1 is SQVTM and CDR2 is ANQGSEA. In nucleotides, the CDR3 is TGCAGCGTTGAGGTCAACACAGATACGCAGTATTTT. Protein sequence: CSVEVNTDTQYF.

The rearrangement uses TRBV5-1 and TRBJ1-3; TRBD1 matches at 9 bases. CDR3 length: 14 amino acids. From germline, CDR1 is SGHRS and CDR2 YFSETQ. V gave up 4 bases and J gave up 5 bases; unmatched junction bases: 4. The CDR3 protein is CASSQTGGRNTIYF. The CDR3 coding sequence is TGCGCCAGCAGCCAAACAGGGGGCAGAAACACCATATATTTT.

The V call is TRBV10-1, the J call TRBJ2-7; the D gene could be TRBD1 or TRBD2 (5 bases each). V lost 6 bases and J lost 5, with 8 bases in between. The CDR3 totals 11 residues. Germline CDR1 and CDR2: WNHNN and SYGVQD (reference sequence). CDR3 sequence (DNA): TGCGCCAGCAGCGGGGCCAACGAGCAGTACTTC. Translation: CASSGANEQYF.

The rearrangement joins TRBV5-4 to TRBJ2-3, with D tentatively TRBD2 (5 bases). The length of the CDR3 is 15 residues. The V end was cut by 0 bases, the J end by 0 bases, with 8 bases between. Germline V CDR1 and CDR2: SGHNT, YYREEE (reference sequence). Here the CDR3 DNA reads TGTGCCAGCAGCTTGGACCAGCGGAGCACAGATACGCAGTATTTT. Its translation: CASSLDQRSTDTQYF.

The gene calls are TRBV10-3 and TRBJ2-7, with D unresolved. Germline V CDR1 and CDR2: ENHRY, SYGVKD. V was cut by 2 bases and J by 4 bases, with 12 bases left in between. The CDR3 has 14 amino acids. The CDR3 is CAISEVVARYEQYF. The CDR3 DNA is TGTGCCATCAGTGAGGTGGTAGCTAGGTACGAGCAGTACTTC.

This chain joins TRBV4-3 and TRBJ2-3; no firm D call. The V and J ends lost 2 bases and 6 bases respectively, with 9 bases between them. Germline-derived CDR1 and CDR2 are LGHNA and YSLEER. The CDR3 sequence is 13 residues long. Written as DNA, the CDR3 is TGCGCCAGCAGCCAAAAAGGGATGGATACGCAGTATTTT. Its translation is CASSQKGMDTQYF.

This clone was counted only a few times. This chain joins TRBV28 and TRBJ2-3; TRBD2 agrees at 8 bases. Germline loops: CDR1 MDHEN, CDR2 SYDVKM. There are 18 residues in the CDR3. V shed 1 base and J 4 bases; nucleotides not matched to a gene: 13. The CDR3 protein is CASSLFLAGLGGADTQYF. CDR3 nucleotides: TGTGCCAGCAGTTTATTCCTAGCGGGCCTCGGTGGGGCAGATACGCAGTATTTT. The entire variable domain, with the rest obtained from reference TRBV28 and TRBJ2-3, is as follows: DVKVTQSSRYLVKRTGEKVFLECVQDMDHENMFWYRQDPGLGLRLIYFSYDVKMKEKGDIPEGYSVSREKKERFSLILESASTNQTSMYLCASSLFLAGLGGADTQYFGPGTRLTVL.

V and J are TRBV9 and TRBJ2-3; 11 bases agree with TRBD2. CDR1 and CDR2 from the germline V gene are SGDLS and YYNGEE. CDR3 length: 16 amino acids. The J segment lost 4 bases and the V segment lost 3 bases, leaving 7 bases of the junction unmatched. In nucleotides, the CDR3 is TGTGCCAGCAGCGCTTTTACTAGCGGGGGATCAGATACGCAGTATTTT. Translated, it gives CASSAFTSGGSDTQYF.

The chain has TRBV9 and TRBJ1-2; 8 bases agree with TRBD1. Per germline, CDR1 SGDLS and CDR2 YYNGEE. V lost 6 bases and J lost 13; bases outside the gene matches: 11. The CDR3 extends over 12 amino acids. CDR3 in amino acids: CASNPSRGPTTF. The CDR3 DNA is TGTGCCAGCAACCCTTCCAGGGGGCCCACCACCTTC.

The V gene is TRBV7-2, the J gene TRBJ2-7; possible D gene TRBD1, 5 bases. Germline V gene data show CDR1 as SGHTA and CDR2 as FQGNSA. The CDR3 loop spans 13 amino acids. Trimming stripped 2 bases from V and 6 bases from J, with 11 bases between. Here the CDR3 reads CASSLMQGPEQYF. The CDR3 DNA reads TGTGCCAGCAGCTTAATGCAGGGCCCCGAGCAGTACTTC.

The gene calls are TRBV9 and TRBJ1-3, with D maybe TRBD1 (5 bases). The germline V and J ends were trimmed by 0 bases and 3 bases, with 10 bases remaining between them. Germline values: CDR1 SGDLS, CDR2 YYNGEE. The CDR3 runs 15 residues. The CDR3 nucleotides are TGTGCCAGCAGCGTAGAAGGGGTGAATGGAAACACCATATATTTT. It translates to CASSVEGVNGNTIYF.

The V and J genes are TRBV11-3 and TRBJ2-3; D possibly matches TRBD1 or TRBD2 (5 bases each). Trimming cost V 5 bases and J 0 bases, with 15 bases left between them. This CDR3 has 16 amino acids. Germline CDR1 and CDR2: SGHNT and YENEEA. CDR3 protein: CASSHGRGGSTDTQYF. The CDR3 DNA follows: TGTGCCAGCAGCCACGGACGGGGCGGAAGCACAGATACGCAGTATTTT. Drawing the rest from reference TRBV11-3 and TRBJ2-3, the complete variable domain is EAGVVQSPRYKIIEKKQPVAFWCNPISGHNTLYWYLQNLGQGPELLIRYENEEAVDDSQLPKDRFSAERLKGVDSTLKIQPAELGDSAVYLCASSHGRGGSTDTQYFGPGTRLTVL.

The chain recombines TRBV9 with TRBJ2-1; 8 nucleotides line up with TRBD2. V gave up 0 bases and J gave up 9 bases; unmatched junction bases: 14. CDR1 is SGDLS and CDR2 is YYNGEE in the germline V gene. The CDR3 is 17 residues long. The chain's CDR3 is CASSVVTSGDLTSEQFF. CDR3 in DNA: TGTGCCAGCAGCGTAGTAACTAGCGGAGACCTCACCAGTGAGCAGTTCTTC.

Only one count was recorded for this clone. The rearrangement links TRBV7-8 to TRBJ1-4; a weak D match, TRBD1 (6 bases). The CDR3 spans 15 residues. Deletions cut 2 bases from V and 10 bases from J, with 17 bases between. Germline V lookup: CDR1 SGHVS, CDR2 FQNEAQ. The CDR3 loop is CASSLTRQEYGKLFF. Written as DNA, the CDR3 is TGTGCCAGCAGCTTAACCAGACAGGAGTATGGAAAACTGTTTTTT.

J is TRBJ2-1 and V is TRBV6-1, with 7 bases lining up with TRBD1. The CDR3 is 14 amino acids. The germline V gene encodes CDR1 MNHNS and CDR2 SASEGT. With 2 bases clipped from V and 7 bases from J, the junction kept 5 bases outside the gene matches. The CDR3 is CASSERTGWNEQFF. The CDR3 region has the DNA TGTGCCAGCAGTGAACGGACAGGTTGGAATGAGCAGTTCTTC.

The chain recombines TRBV7-9 with TRBJ1-2; 7 positions agree with TRBD1. There are 14 residues in the CDR3. Germline V gene lookup returns CDR1 SEHNR and CDR2 FQNEAQ (reference sequence). Trimming cost V 3 bases and J 5 bases; bases outside gene matches: 6. The CDR3 sequence: CASSFSTGRYGYTF. As DNA, the CDR3 is TGTGCCAGCAGCTTCTCGACAGGGCGGTATGGCTACACCTTC.

Only one count was recorded for this clone. This chain uses TRBV18 with TRBJ2-3; TRBD2 agrees at 12 bases. The CDR3 runs 16 residues. Germline CDR1 KGHSH, CDR2 LQKENI. Trimming at V came to 3 bases and at J to 4 bases, leaving 5 bases not matched to a gene. CDR3 sequence (DNA): TGTGCCAGCTCACCCCTTCTAGCGGGAGGGCCAGATACGCAGTATTTT. Its translation is CASSPLLAGGPDTQYF.

This clone was seen once. V usage is TRBV9 and J usage is TRBJ1-5; no clear D gene. The CDR3 has 13 amino acids. Trimming shortened V by 0 bases and J by 4 bases, and 5 bases separated the two germline ends. Germline CDR1 reads SGDLS; CDR2 reads YYNGEE. CDR3 coding DNA: TGTGCCAGCAGCGTAGAGGAGAATCAGCCCCAGCATTTT. Translating it yields CASSVEENQPQHF.